The 32 T cell receptor beta chains below were found in one sample sequenced in a study of CD8+ T cells in alopecia areata. cDNA serving as the sequencing template came from extracted, reverse transcribed RNA. TCRdb keeps only in-frame clones here, not all; method: immunoSEQ multiplex PCR. The sample shows about 270,000 clones, no singletons; the ten largest hold 1.2%. Sorting relied on CD4, CD8alpha, NKG2D, NKG2ACE and other markers applied to pooled cutaneous lymph node cells. The specimen sequenced was CD4+ T cells sorted from a lymph node. The receptors originated from a C3H/HeJ mouse with alopecia areata. The strain bears MHC haplotype H2-k.

This clone was picked up a small number of times. Mouse names are used for the genes. The read is 3 residues too short to cover the CDR3 end, so that end is filled in from the germline J gene. The same CDR3 can be traced to other DNA sequences in this sample. The V and J genes are TRBV13-1 and TRBJ1-6; perhaps TRBD1 as D (6 bases). TRBJ1-6 is placed among ORFs of uncertain function. The CDR3 has 15 amino acids. CDR1 is NSHNY and CDR2 is SYGAGN in the germline V gene. V lost 3 bases to trimming and J lost 0 bases, with 7 bases between them. The CDR3 protein is CASSGTDSYNSPLYF. Incomplete CDR3 DNA: TGTGCCAGCAGTGGGACAGATTCCTATAATTCGCCC.

This clone was observed a handful of times. Gene names and germline match the mouse. The sequenced fragment ends 4 residues before the CDR3 boundary, so the rest is inferred from the germline J gene. The chain uses TRBV19 and TRBJ2-7, with a possible D match to TRBD1 (6 bases). This CDR3 spans 15 amino acids. The germline gives CDR1 FNHDT, CDR2 SITEND (reference sequence). CDR3 amino acids: CASSMGRAGDYEQYF. CDR3 DNA, as far as it was read: TGTGCCAGCAGTATGGGCCGGGCAGGGGATTAT.

Note on this clone: Germline and genes: mouse. The CDR3 goes on 4 residues after the read ends, and that part is filled in from the germline J gene. This CDR3 is also generated by other DNA sequences in the sample. V gene TRBV13-2 combines with J gene TRBJ2-2, with 7 bases matching TRBD2. From germline, CDR1 is NNHNN and CDR2 SYGAGS (reference sequence). The CDR3 loop spans 14 amino acids. The J segment lost 1 base and the V segment lost 5 bases, leaving 2 bases of the junction unmatched. The chain's CDR3 is CASGRGGNTGQLYF. The sequenced CDR3 bases are TGTGCCAGCGGCCGGGGGGGAAACACCGGG.

As for this clone: Genes here carry mouse names. CDR3 sequence: CASSLSGGVDVDTQYF. Incomplete CDR3 DNA: TGTGCCAGCAGTTTATCCGGGGGGGTCGATGTGGAC. The rearrangement uses TRBV14 and TRBJ2-5; 7 bases align to TRBD2. The CDR3 end lies 4 residues beyond the end of the read and is filled in from the germline J gene. CDR1 and CDR2 from the germline V gene are SGHDT and FRDEAV. The CDR3 length is 16 residues. Combining the CDR3 with reference TRBV14 and TRBJ2-5 gives the whole variable domain EAGVTQSPRYAVLQEGQAVSFWCDPISGHDTLYWYQQPRDQGPQLLVYFRDEAVIDNSQLPSDRFSAVRPKGTNSTLKIQSAKQGDTATYLCASSLSGGVDVDTQYFGPGTRLLVL.

This clone has more than one count but fewer than ten. Gene names refer to mouse genes. The read ends 4 residues early relative to the CDR3; the germline J gene fills the gap. V and J are TRBV19 and TRBJ1-2, with 8 bases that match TRBD1. In germline, CDR1 is FNHDT, CDR2 SITEND (reference sequence). With 3 bases clipped from V and 0 bases from J, the junction kept 7 bases outside the gene matches. The CDR3 is made up of 16 amino acids. CDR3 region: CASSTKPGQANSDYTF. The covered CDR3 bases are TGTGCCAGCAGTACTAAACCGGGACAGGCAAACTCC.

This clone has just a few counts. Mouse gene names apply. Read data end 4 residues before the CDR3 end; the end is taken from the germline J gene. The V call is TRBV13-2, the J call TRBJ2-2; 7 bases align to TRBD2. This CDR3 has 14 amino acids. Germline V gene sequence: CDR1 NNHNN, CDR2 SYGAGS (reference sequence). J gave up 4 bases and V 3 bases, and 3 bases lay outside the gene matches. The CDR3 is CASGVDWATGQLYF. CDR3 DNA, as far as it was read: TGTGCCAGCGGTGTCGACTGGGCCACCGGG.

Concerning this clone itself: All gene names here are mouse names. The sample carries other DNA sequences with the same CDR3. This CDR3 reads CASSRWVNQDTQYF. The DNA read from the CDR3 is TGTGCCAGCAGCCGTTGGGTTAACCAAGAC. V usage is TRBV5 and J usage is TRBJ2-5, with D uncertain. The missing CDR3 end, 4 residues past where the read stops, is filled in from the germline J gene. Germline V lookup: CDR1 LGHNA, CDR2 YNLKQL (reference sequence). The CDR3 loop spans 14 amino acids. Trimming pared 4 bases from V and 0 bases from J, leaving 8 bases between.

Of note for this clone: Germline and genes here are mouse. Sequencing ends 3 residues short of the CDR3 end; the germline J gene provides the rest. The V gene is TRBV5, the J gene TRBJ1-6, with 8 bases fitting TRBD1. Being an ORF, TRBJ1-6 has a function that is uncertain. The CDR3 has 17 amino acids. J was trimmed by 0 bases and V by 4 bases; bases with no gene match: 5. Looked up from germline, CDR1 is LGHNA and CDR2 is YNLKQL (reference sequence). Partial CDR3 DNA: TGTGCCAGCAGCCTCCACAGGGGGAATTCCTATAATTCGCCC. It encodes CASSLHRGNSYNSP. The whole CDR3 is CASSLHRGNSYNSPLYF.

On this clone: The gene names here belong to mouse. Sequencing ends 4 residues short of the CDR3 end; the germline J gene provides the rest. This chain uses TRBV13-2 with TRBJ2-1, with TRBD2 matching 7 bases. CDR1 and CDR2 (germline): NNHNN, SYGAGS (reference sequence). Trimming took 2 bases from V and 5 from J; bases not matched to a gene: 4. This CDR3 is 14 amino acids long. CDR3 residues: CASGDWGKDAEQFF. CDR3 bases read: TGTGCCAGCGGTGACTGGGGGAAGGATGCT.

Comment on this clone: Gene names and germline match the mouse. Other DNA sequences from this sample encode an identical CDR3 as well. The chain's CDR3 is CTCSAGGLGSQNTLYF. CDR3 DNA, as far as it was read: TGCACCTGCAGTGCAGGGGGACTGGGTAGTCAAAAC. V is TRBV1 and J is TRBJ2-4, with 9 positions matching TRBD2. The CDR3 end falls 4 residues outside the read, so it is completed with the germline J gene. The CDR3 has 16 amino acids. The V gene's germline CDR1 is NSQYPW and CDR2 LRSPGD (reference sequence). The V segment lost 1 base and the J segment 0 bases; nucleotides outside the gene matches: 2.

This clone was seen a handful of times. Genes here carry mouse names. The read terminates 4 residues before the CDR3 end, so the remaining end is supplied by the germline J gene. The J gene is TRBJ2-5, the V gene TRBV13-3; D perhaps matches TRBD2 (7 bases). CDR1 is NNHDY and CDR2 is SYVADS in the germline V gene. The CDR3 has 14 amino acids. The CDR3 DNA, read in part, is TGTGCCAGCAGTGACGGGGGGCGCAGAGAC. It translates to CASSDGGRRD. The full CDR3 protein reads CASSDGGRRDTQYF.

In the case of this clone: Gene names and germline refer to mouse. Read data end 4 residues before the CDR3 end; the end is taken from the germline J gene. The gene calls are TRBV19 and TRBJ2-2, with D possibly TRBD1 on 5 matching bases. Trimming took 4 bases from V and 0 from J, leaving 10 bases between them. The CDR3 is 15 amino acids. Germline loops: CDR1 FNHDT, CDR2 SITEND (reference sequence). The CDR3 region is CASSPTVANTGQLYF. The sequenced part of the CDR3 DNA is TGTGCCAGCAGTCCGACAGTAGCAAACACCGGG.

Points on this clone: Gene names and germline refer to mouse. The read is 4 residues too short to cover the CDR3 end, so that end is filled in from the germline J gene. This chain uses TRBV19 with TRBJ2-7; weak D call: TRBD1 (5 bases). Germline CDR1 and CDR2: FNHDT and SITEND (reference sequence). This CDR3 is built from 11 residues. The CDR3 sequence: CASSQGYEQYF. The CDR3 DNA, read in part, is TGTGCCAGCAGTCAGGGATAT.

This clone showed up just a few times. The gene symbols are mouse symbols. Read data end 4 residues before the CDR3 end; the end is taken from the germline J gene. The chain is built from TRBV17 and TRBJ2-2; D might be TRBD2 (5 bases). Germline loops: CDR1 MNHDT, CDR2 YYDKIL. This CDR3 is 14 amino acids long. V was clipped by 2 bases and J by 4 bases, with 8 bases between them. The CDR3 is CASSRMGSTGQLYF. The sequenced CDR3 bases are TGTGCTAGCAGTAGAATGGGGTCCACCGGG.

In this sample, this clone turned up many times. Here the gene names and germline are mouse. The read comes to an end 4 residues before the CDR3 does, leaving the germline J gene to fill in the end. The chain has TRBV12-1 and TRBJ1-2; 8 bases agree with TRBD1. Trimming at V came to 0 bases and at J to 4 bases, leaving 9 bases not matched to a gene. The V gene's germline CDR1 is SGHSN and CDR2 HYEKVE. The CDR3 length is 16 residues. The covered CDR3 bases are TGTGCCAGCTCTCTCGTCGCCAGGGGGCGCGTCTCC. It specifies CASSLVARGRVS. In full, the CDR3 reads CASSLVARGRVSDYTF.

Worth noting for this clone: Gene and germline names: mouse. Sequencing ends 4 residues short of the CDR3 end; the germline J gene provides the rest. Additional DNA sequences in this sample encode the identical CDR3. The V call is TRBV13-1, the J call TRBJ2-7, with 7 bases identical to TRBD2. The CDR3 runs 13 residues. The J segment lost 2 bases and the V segment lost 1 base, leaving 0 bases of the junction unmatched. Germline V gene sequence: CDR1 NSHNY, CDR2 SYGAGN. The part of the CDR3 DNA that was read is TGTGCCAGCAGTGATCTGGGGGCCTAT. Translated: CASSDLGAY. The entire CDR3 sequence reads CASSDLGAYEQYF.

Of note for this clone: Here the gene names and germline are mouse. The read gets to within 4 residues of the CDR3 end, and the germline J gene fills in the rest. The V call is TRBV13-2, the J call TRBJ2-5; 11 bases agree with TRBD1. The germline gives CDR1 NNHNN, CDR2 SYGAGS (reference sequence). The V segment lost 1 base and the J segment 1 base; nucleotides outside the gene matches: 2. This CDR3 region has 16 residues. This CDR3 is CASGDPGQGDQDTQYF. The DNA read from the CDR3 is TGTGCCAGCGGTGATCCGGGACAGGGGGACCAAGAC.

This clone has just a few counts. The gene names given are mouse names. The read halts 3 residues ahead of the CDR3 end, with the missing end drawn from the germline J gene. The chain combines TRBV1 with TRBJ1-6; D might be TRBD1 (6 bases). TRBJ1-6 is reported as an ORF; its role is uncertain. Trimming took 0 bases from V and 8 from J, leaving 14 bases between them. Germline CDR1 and CDR2: NSQYPW and LRSPGD (reference sequence). This CDR3 contains 16 residues. Incomplete CDR3 DNA: TGCACCTGCAGTGCAGACAGGGGAGGATTGGATTCGCCC. Translation: CTCSADRGGLDSP. The full CDR3 protein is CTCSADRGGLDSPLYF.

This clone was counted between two and nine times. Genes and germline are mouse. The CDR3 end falls 4 residues outside the read, so it is completed with the germline J gene. The J gene is TRBJ2-5, the V gene TRBV13-1, with D possibly TRBD2 on 6 matching bases. Germline loops: CDR1 NSHNY, CDR2 SYGAGN. The CDR3 length is 14 residues. The CDR3 bases that were read are TGTGCCAGCAGTGATAGGGCTGGGGAGGAC. This sequence encodes CASSDRAGED. The CDR3 reads in full as CASSDRAGEDTQYF.

This clone was detected a few times. Gene names and germline match the mouse. The sequence runs out 4 residues before the end of the CDR3; the remainder is reconstructed from the germline J gene. The genes are TRBV19 and TRBJ2-5; 10 bases align to TRBD2. In germline, CDR1 is FNHDT, CDR2 SITEND (reference sequence). V trimming: 2 bases; J trimming: 0 bases; junction bases outside the gene matches: 3. The CDR3 runs 16 residues. CDR3 DNA (partial): TGTGCCAGCAGTATGGGACTGGGGAGTAACCAAGAC. Protein sequence: CASSMGLGSNQD. The CDR3, in full, reads CASSMGLGSNQDTQYF.

In this sample, this clone turned up a few times. Gene names are the mouse ones. The sequence runs out 4 residues before the end of the CDR3; the remainder is reconstructed from the germline J gene. The genes are TRBV1 and TRBJ2-5; D perhaps matches TRBD1 (6 bases). The CDR3 has 11 residues. Germline V CDR1 and CDR2: NSQYPW, LRSPGD (reference sequence). The part of the CDR3 DNA that was read is TGCACCTGCAGCAGGGGTGAC. It specifies CTCSRGD. The entire CDR3 protein reads CTCSRGDTQYF.

This clone was seen a few times. Genes here carry mouse names. In the same sample, other DNA sequences code for this CDR3. CDR3 bases read: TGTGCTAGCAGTAGAGGGGGGGGCTATGCT. It encodes CASSRGGGYA. The complete CDR3 sequence is CASSRGGGYAEQFF. This rearrangement joins TRBV17 to TRBJ2-1; 7 bases align to TRBD2. The read is 4 residues too short to cover the CDR3 end, so that end is filled in from the germline J gene. V was clipped by 1 base and J by 3 bases; unmatched bases: 0. Germline CDR1 is MNHDT and CDR2 is YYDKIL. This CDR3 comprises 14 residues.

On this clone itself: These gene names are mouse names. Read data end 4 residues before the CDR3 end; the end is taken from the germline J gene. The V call is TRBV19, the J call TRBJ2-1, with a weak D call TRBD1 (6 bases). Per the germline V gene, CDR1 is FNHDT and CDR2 is SITEND (reference sequence). V lost 2 bases, J lost 1 base, and 13 bases lay in between. There are 16 residues in the CDR3. The CDR3 is CASSMPGEGNYAEQFF. The CDR3 bases that were read are TGTGCCAGCAGTATGCCAGGGGAAGGGAACTATGCT.

In the case of this clone: Gene and germline names: mouse. The CDR3 end falls 4 residues outside the read, so it is completed with the germline J gene. Other DNA sequences in this specimen translate into the identical CDR3. This chain links TRBV1 with TRBJ2-2; 8 bases match TRBD1. The V segment lost 6 bases and the J segment 4 bases; nucleotides outside the gene matches: 4. Germline V gene lookup returns CDR1 NSQYPW and CDR2 LRSPGD (reference sequence). There are 14 residues in the CDR3. This CDR3 reads CTCSDRGGTGQLYF. The covered CDR3 bases are TGCACCTGCAGCGACAGGGGTGGCACCGGG.

Of note for this clone: Gene names and germline match the mouse. The CDR3 is cut off 4 residues early in the read; its end comes from the germline J gene. Other DNA sequences in the same sample also yield this CDR3. V is TRBV13-1 and J is TRBJ1-1; possibly TRBD1 for D (6 bases). V was pared by 5 bases and J by 3 bases, with 11 bases between. From germline, CDR1 is NSHNY and CDR2 SYGAGN. This CDR3 has 13 amino acids. The CDR3 sequence is CASRQGADTEVFF. The part of the CDR3 DNA that was read is TGTGCCAGCAGACAGGGTGCGGACACA.

To note about this clone: Mouse names are used for the genes. The CDR3 end is not reached by the read, which stops 4 residues before it; the germline J gene fills it in. This rearrangement joins TRBV19 to TRBJ2-1; 7 nucleotides agree with TRBD2. V gave up 1 base and J gave up 3 bases; unmatched junction bases: 4. This CDR3 is 15 amino acids long. Germline CDR1 and CDR2: FNHDT and SITEND (reference sequence). The CDR3 protein is CASSIRLGVYAEQFF. CDR3 bases read: TGTGCCAGCAGTATACGGCTGGGGGTCTATGCT.

This clone appeared many times. The genes and germline here are from mouse. The CDR3 extends 4 residues past the end of the read, so its final part is completed from the germline J gene. Other nucleotide sequences in the sample specify the same CDR3. The chain recombines TRBV1 with TRBJ2-1, with 7 positions matching TRBD1. J was trimmed by 0 bases and V by 4 bases; bases with no gene match: 0. From germline, CDR1 is NSQYPW and CDR2 LRSPGD (reference sequence). The CDR3 runs to 14 residues. CDR3 DNA, as far as it was read: TGCACCTGCAGTGACAGGGGTAACTATGCT. This sequence encodes CTCSDRGNYA. The whole CDR3 reads CTCSDRGNYAEQFF.

Concerning this clone itself: Here the gene names and germline are mouse. Read coverage stops 4 residues before the CDR3 terminus; the germline J gene supplies the remainder. Other DNA sequences within the sample encode an identical CDR3. The V call is TRBV13-3, the J call TRBJ2-2, with D possibly being TRBD2 (6 bases). Germline V gene data show CDR1 as NNHDY and CDR2 as SYVADS. CDR3 length: 15 amino acids. Trimming removed 2 bases from V and 0 bases from J, with 8 bases in between. The CDR3 protein is CASSEGGPNTGQLYF. The DNA read from the CDR3 is TGTGCCAGCAGTGAGGGGGGACCAAACACCGGG.

This clone was observed a handful of times. Mouse names are used for the genes. The read falls 4 residues short of the CDR3 end, and the missing part is taken from the germline J gene. Different DNA sequences within this sample yield the same CDR3. V gene TRBV31 combines with J gene TRBJ2-2; 7 bases are shared with TRBD2. The CDR3 is made up of 15 amino acids. CDR1 GKSSPN and CDR2 SITVG come from the germline V gene. V was clipped by 0 bases and J by 3 bases; unmatched bases: 4. The part of the CDR3 DNA that was read is TGTGCCTGGAGTCTGGGGGGGAGAGACACCGGG. This codes for CAWSLGGRDTG. In full, the CDR3 reads CAWSLGGRDTGQLYF.

On this clone itself: Mouse germline and gene names are used. Read sequence stops 4 residues before the CDR3 end, and the germline J gene provides the missing end. V gene TRBV13-3 combines with J gene TRBJ2-1; 11 nucleotides match TRBD2. The CDR3 sequence is 14 residues long. Germline trimming cut 6 bases from V and 3 bases from J; bases unmatched to any gene: 2. Germline CDR1 NNHDY, CDR2 SYVADS. Here the CDR3 reads CASKLGGPYAEQFF. The covered CDR3 bases are TGTGCCAGCAAACTGGGGGGGCCCTATGCT.

Comments on this clone: The genes are named according to mouse. The read gets to within 4 residues of the CDR3 end, and the germline J gene fills in the rest. J is TRBJ2-2 and V is TRBV5; 9 bases match TRBD1. After removal of 0 bases from V and 4 bases from J, the junction contained 3 bases not matched to a gene. In germline, CDR1 is LGHNA, CDR2 YNLKQL (reference sequence). The CDR3 is 16 residues long. The CDR3 loop is CASSQERDRVTGQLYF. The CDR3 bases that were read are TGTGCCAGCAGCCAAGAGAGGGACAGGGTCACCGGG.

This clone was counted a few times. Gene labels here are mouse ones. The read stops 4 residues short of the end of the CDR3; the missing end is completed from the germline J gene. The chain employs TRBV13-1 and TRBJ2-3; 8 nucleotides line up with TRBD1. Germline V gives CDR1 NSHNY, CDR2 SYGAGN. The V gene end was trimmed by 6 bases and the J gene end by 0 bases; junction bases not matched to a gene: 3. The CDR3 is made up of 14 amino acids. The part of the CDR3 DNA that was read is TGTGCCAGCAACAGGGGGTGGAGTGCAGAA. Residues: CASNRGWSAE. In full, the CDR3 is CASNRGWSAETLYF.